This is a list of T cell receptor beta chains from one sample in a study of graft-versus-host responses after intestinal transplantation. Using immunoSEQ multiplex PCR, the repertoire was profiled, and TCRdb retains in-frame clones only, with some absent. The profile shows tens of thousands of clones, around 90% of them singletons. No antigen has been assigned to these receptors. Sample: unstimulated CD8+ T cells sorted from spleen or lymph node cells, taken before transplant. These receptors all come from a human donor who was the organ donor for an intestinal transplant. The CDR3 runs from the conserved cysteine through the conserved F or W. Each record gives: clone size, J gene, D gene, V gene, CDR3 DNA, CDR3 protein. A D gene is named only where the DNA matches it firmly. Clone size appears in some rows only: once, few, many, or a class for an expanded clone.

>once|TRBJ2-7|TRBD1|TRBV5-5
TGTGCCAGCAGCTTCGGGATTTACAGGGGGCGCCACGAGCAGTACTTC
CASSFGIYRGRHEQYF
>-|TRBJ2-3|-|TRBV7-6
TGTGCCAGTAGCCCGTTCGGGGGGCCGGGAGATACGCAGTATTTT
CASSPFGGPGDTQYF
>-|TRBJ2-1|-|TRBV28
TGTGCCAGCAGTTCTTCCGGTGGCGGGGATGAGCAGTTCTTC
CASSSSGGGDEQFF
>-|TRBJ2-7|TRBD1|TRBV6-1
TGTGCCAGCAGTGAAGGGACAGGGGGCTCCTACGAGCAGTACTTC
CASSEGTGGSYEQYF
>-|TRBJ2-7|-|TRBV30
TGTGCCTGGAGTGTACGGCCTATCCGGGGGCAAGGCGAGCAGTACTTC
CAWSVRPIRGQGEQYF
>-|TRBJ2-7|TRBD1|TRBV5-1
TGCGCCAGCAGCTTGGGACAGGGGTACGACGAGCAGTACTTC
CASSLGQGYDEQYF
>-|TRBJ1-1|-|TRBV29-1
TGCAGCGTTGAATCAGGGTTTTTCACTTTCTTT
CSVESGFFTFF
>-|TRBJ1-1|-|TRBV9
TGTGCCAGCAGCGTAAACGGGTACACTGAAGCTTTCTTT
CASSVNGYTEAFF
>-|TRBJ1-4|TRBD1|TRBV30
TGTGCCTGGAGTGTCGGCCCGGGGACAGGGCATGAAAAACTGTTTTTT
CAWSVGPGTGHEKLFF
>-|TRBJ2-7|-|TRBV7-6
TGTGCCAGCAGCTTAGCTTCGGGGGCCCTACCCTACGAGCAGTACTTC
CASSLASGALPYEQYF
>-|TRBJ1-5|-|TRBV6-1
TGTGCCAGCAGTGTAAGATATCAGGGTGGCAATCAGCCCCAGCATTTT
CASSVRYQGGNQPQHF
>-|TRBJ2-3|-|TRBV19
TGTGCCAGTAGTATGAGAACTAGTTTAACCGATACGCAGTATTTT
CASSMRTSLTDTQYF
>-|TRBJ2-5|TRBD2|TRBV28
TGTGCCAGCAGATACGTAGCCGGGACTAGCTCCAACCCCCTACAAGAGACCCAGTACTTC
CASRYVAGTSSNPLQETQYF
>-|TRBJ1-6|-|TRBV7-3
TGTGCCAGCAGCTTAATCGGGACCGCTTCACCCCTCCACTTT
CASSLIGTASPLHF
>-|TRBJ1-5|TRBD1|TRBV2
TGTGCCAGCAGTGAAGAAAATCCGGGACAGGAGTCTTATAGCAATCAGCCCCAGCATTTT
CASSEENPGQESYSNQPQHF
>-|TRBJ1-2|TRBD1|TRBV5-6
TGTGCCAGCAGCCCGAGACAGGGCATAGATGGCTACACCTTC
CASSPRQGIDGYTF
>-|TRBJ1-2|-|TRBV11-2
TGTGCCAGCAGCTTAACAAGCGGTGGCTACACCTTC
CASSLTSGGYTF
>few|TRBJ2-7|-|TRBV7-2
TGTGCCAGCAGCCTCACAGGGTTCGAGCAGTACTTC
CASSLTGFEQYF
>few|TRBJ2-3|TRBD2|TRBV6-5
TGTGCCAGCAGTTGGACTAGCGGGAGCACAGATACGCAGTATTTT
CASSWTSGSTDTQYF
>-|TRBJ2-7|TRBD1|TRBV5-1
TGCGCCAGCAGTAGGACAGGAGACAACTACGAGCAGTACTTC
CASSRTGDNYEQYF
>-|TRBJ1-4|-|TRBV6-4
TGTGCCAGCAGTGGCGGATTGGGGACCGGGGACCTCGATGAAAAACTGTTTTTT
CASSGGLGTGDLDEKLFF
>-|TRBJ1-1|-|TRBV5-1
TGCGCCAGCAGCTTTAGGGGAAACACTGAAGCTTTCTTT
CASSFRGNTEAFF
>-|TRBJ2-2|-|TRBV7-6
TGTGCCAGCAGTATGGCCGGGGAGCTGTTTTTT
CASSMAGELFF
>-|TRBJ1-4|-|TRBV6-1
TGTGCCAGCAGTACGATGACAGGCACTAATGAAAAACTGTTTTTT
CASSTMTGTNEKLFF
>-|TRBJ1-1|-|TRBV28
TGTGCCAGCAGTTTATTGGGGGGAGCGAACACTGAAGCTTTCTTT
CASSLLGGANTEAFF
>-|TRBJ2-4|-|TRBV7-9
TGTGCCAGCAGCTTCGAGGTTCTAGCCAAAAACATTCAGTACTTC
CASSFEVLAKNIQYF
>once|TRBJ1-2|-|TRBV28
TGTGCCAGCAGTTCACGCAGGGGTTACTATGGCTACACCTTC
CASSSRRGYYGYTF
>-|TRBJ1-1|-|TRBV27
TGTGCCAGCAGTCTCACCTGGACGGCTAAGAACACTGAAGCTTTCTTT
CASSLTWTAKNTEAFF
>-|TRBJ2-7|-|TRBV30
TGTGCCTGGAGTCAAGGTTACTCCTACGAGCAGTACTTC
CAWSQGYSYEQYF
>-|TRBJ2-1|TRBD2|TRBV14
TGTGCCAGCAGCCAAGATGGGCTAGCGGTGATCGATGAGCAGTTCTTC
CASSQDGLAVIDEQFF
>-|TRBJ2-2|-|TRBV29-1
TGCAGCGTTGAAGTTTGGCAGGGAGGCACCGGGGAGCTGTTTTTT
CSVEVWQGGTGELFF
>once|TRBJ2-4|-|TRBV5-6
TGTGCCAGCAGCTTGGGCTCCCTAGCCAAAAACATTCAGTACTTC
CASSLGSLAKNIQYF
>-|TRBJ2-3|-|TRBV9
TGTGCCAGCAGCCCGGAGGGGGGAGATACGCAGTATTTT
CASSPEGGDTQYF
>-|TRBJ1-4|-|TRBV2
TGTGCCGGATCGACAGGATTTCAGGAAAAACTGTTTTTT
CAGSTGFQEKLFF
>-|TRBJ1-5|-|TRBV15
TGTGCCACCAGCGGATGGTCAGGGCGATTTAGAAGCAATCAGCCCCAGCATTTT
CATSGWSGRFRSNQPQHF
>-|TRBJ2-1|TRBD2|TRBV6-1
TGTGCCACACTAGCGGGGGGCACTTACAATGAGCAGTTCTTC
CATLAGGTYNEQFF
>few|TRBJ2-7|-|TRBV7-9
TGTGCCAGCAGCCACCGGGACGTTTCCTACGAGCAGTACTTC
CASSHRDVSYEQYF
>-|TRBJ1-1|-|TRBV4-1
TGCGCCAGCAGCCTCTCTCCGTCCCCCCCCATGAACACTGAAGCTTTCTTT
CASSLSPSPPMNTEAFF
>-|TRBJ1-1|-|TRBV6-5
TGTGCCAGCAGTTACGCAGGGAACACTGAAGCTTTCTTT
CASSYAGNTEAFF
>-|TRBJ2-3|TRBD1|TRBV6-4
TGTGCCAGCAGTGACTCGGGACAGGGTACAGATACGCAGTATTTT
CASSDSGQGTDTQYF
>-|TRBJ2-7|TRBD2|TRBV30
TGTGCCTGGAGTGTACCCCCCGGGGGGATCTACGAGCAGTACTTC
CAWSVPPGGIYEQYF
>-|TRBJ2-1|-|TRBV4-1
TGCGCCAGCAGCCAAGTGGTAGGGAGTGAGCAGTTCTTC
CASSQVVGSEQFF
>-|TRBJ2-6|TRBD2|TRBV29-1
TGCAGCGTTGAAGTGGCGGGGGGAGGGGCCAACGTCCTGACTTTC
CSVEVAGGGANVLTF
>-|TRBJ2-1|-|TRBV4-2
TGTGCCAGCAGCTTGGACACCTTCTCCTACAATGAGCAGTTCTTC
CASSLDTFSYNEQFF
>-|TRBJ2-5|TRBD1|TRBV28
TGTGCCAGCAGTTCCGGGACAGGGCTTATGGAGACCCAGTACTTC
CASSSGTGLMETQYF
>-|TRBJ2-2|-|TRBV7-7
TGTGCCAGCGGCGAGGAATTAAACACCGGGGAGCTGTTTTTT
CASGEELNTGELFF
>-|TRBJ2-1|TRBD1|TRBV29-1
TGCAGCGTTGAGGGGGGACAGGGAAAAACCTACAATGAGCAGTTCTTC
CSVEGGQGKTYNEQFF
>-|TRBJ2-7|-|TRBV5-4
TGTGCCAGCAGCTTCCCGGGATCCTACGAGCAGTACTTC
CASSFPGSYEQYF
>once|TRBJ2-3|TRBD1|TRBV2
TGTGCCAGCACCGATCCCGGGACAGTCGGAGATACGCAGTATTTT
CASTDPGTVGDTQYF
>-|TRBJ2-5|-|TRBV5-4
TGTGCCAGCAGCTCACGGGGCCCCCAAGGGACCCAGTACTTC
CASSSRGPQGTQYF
>-|TRBJ1-1|-|TRBV28
TGTGCCAGCAGTCTGGGGGTATACACTGAAGCTTTCTTT
CASSLGVYTEAFF
>few|TRBJ2-7|-|TRBV7-9
TGTGCCAGCAGCTTAGCGGCGAAGGGAGGCGAGCAGTACTTC
CASSLAAKGGEQYF
>-|TRBJ2-7|TRBD2|TRBV9
TGTGCCAGCTCACCCCCGGGGGGGTACGAGCAGTACTTC
CASSPPGGYEQYF
>-|TRBJ2-2|TRBD1|TRBV5-6
TGTGCCAGCAGCACGTACGGGACAGGGAGCAGCACCGGGGAGCTGTTTTTT
CASSTYGTGSSTGELFF
>-|TRBJ2-3|-|TRBV10-3
TGTGCCATCACCCCGGGAGAGACTAGCACAGATACGCAGTATTTT
CAITPGETSTDTQYF